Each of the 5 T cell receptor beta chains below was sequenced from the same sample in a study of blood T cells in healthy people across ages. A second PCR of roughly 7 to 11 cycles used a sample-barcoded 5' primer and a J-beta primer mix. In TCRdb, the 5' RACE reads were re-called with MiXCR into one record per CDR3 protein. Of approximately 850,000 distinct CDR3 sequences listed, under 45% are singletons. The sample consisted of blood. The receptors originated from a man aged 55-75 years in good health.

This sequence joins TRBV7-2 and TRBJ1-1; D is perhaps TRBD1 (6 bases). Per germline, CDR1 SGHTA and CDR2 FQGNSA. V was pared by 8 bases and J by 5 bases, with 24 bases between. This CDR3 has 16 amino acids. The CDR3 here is CASGRGMGARGTEAFF. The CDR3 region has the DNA TGTGCCAGCGGGAGGGGGATGGGGGCGCGAGGGACTGAAGCTTTCTTT. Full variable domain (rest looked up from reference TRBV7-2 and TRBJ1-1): GAGVSQSPSNKVTEKGKDVELRCDPISGHTALYWYRQSLGQGLEFLIYFQGNSAPDKSGLPSDRFSAERTGGSVSTLTIQRTQQEDSAVYLCASGRGMGARGTEAFFGQGTRLTVV.

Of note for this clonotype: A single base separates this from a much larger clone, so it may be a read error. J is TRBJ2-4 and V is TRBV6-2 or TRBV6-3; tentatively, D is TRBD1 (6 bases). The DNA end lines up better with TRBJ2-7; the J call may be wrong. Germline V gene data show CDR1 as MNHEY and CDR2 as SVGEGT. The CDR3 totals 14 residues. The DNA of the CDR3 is TGTACCAGCAGTTACTCCGACAGGTTCTACGAGCAGTACTTC. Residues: CTSSYSDRFYEQYF.

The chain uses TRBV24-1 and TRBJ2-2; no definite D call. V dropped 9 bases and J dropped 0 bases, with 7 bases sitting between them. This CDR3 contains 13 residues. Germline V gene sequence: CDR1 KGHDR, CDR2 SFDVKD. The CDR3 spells CATSGPNTGELFF. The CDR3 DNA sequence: TGTGCCACCTCTGGGCCGAACACCGGGGAGCTGTTTTTT.

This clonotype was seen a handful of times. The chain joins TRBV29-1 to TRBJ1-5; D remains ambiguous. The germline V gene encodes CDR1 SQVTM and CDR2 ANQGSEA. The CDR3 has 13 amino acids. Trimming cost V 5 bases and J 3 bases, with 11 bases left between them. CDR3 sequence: CSVSDYPNQPQHF. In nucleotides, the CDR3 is TGCAGCGTTTCAGACTACCCCAATCAGCCCCAGCATTTT.

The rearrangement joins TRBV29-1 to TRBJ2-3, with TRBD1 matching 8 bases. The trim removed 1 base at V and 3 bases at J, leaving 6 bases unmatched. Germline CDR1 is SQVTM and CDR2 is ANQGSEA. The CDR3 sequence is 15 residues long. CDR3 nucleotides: TGCAGCGTTGAAGTGCAGGGGGCGTCTACAGATACGCAGTATTTT. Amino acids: CSVEVQGASTDTQYF.